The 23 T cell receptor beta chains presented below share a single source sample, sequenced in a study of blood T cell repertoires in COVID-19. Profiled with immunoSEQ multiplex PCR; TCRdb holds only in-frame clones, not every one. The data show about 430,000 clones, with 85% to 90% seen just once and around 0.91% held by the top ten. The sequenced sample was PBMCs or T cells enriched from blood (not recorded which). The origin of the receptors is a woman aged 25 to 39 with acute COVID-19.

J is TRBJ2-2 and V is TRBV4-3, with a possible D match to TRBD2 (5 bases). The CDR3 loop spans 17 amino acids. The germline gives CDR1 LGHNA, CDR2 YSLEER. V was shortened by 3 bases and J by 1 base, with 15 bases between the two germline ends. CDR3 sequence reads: CASSQLSGSKNTGELFF. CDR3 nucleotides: TGCGCCAGCAGCCAGCTCTCGGGGAGCAAGAACACCGGGGAGCTGTTTTTT.

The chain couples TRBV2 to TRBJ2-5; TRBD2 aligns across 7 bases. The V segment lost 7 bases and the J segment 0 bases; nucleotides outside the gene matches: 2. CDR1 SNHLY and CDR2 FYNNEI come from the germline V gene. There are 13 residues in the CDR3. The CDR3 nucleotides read TGTGCCAGCATCGGGGGGTACCAAGAGACCCAGTACTTC. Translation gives CASIGGYQETQYF.

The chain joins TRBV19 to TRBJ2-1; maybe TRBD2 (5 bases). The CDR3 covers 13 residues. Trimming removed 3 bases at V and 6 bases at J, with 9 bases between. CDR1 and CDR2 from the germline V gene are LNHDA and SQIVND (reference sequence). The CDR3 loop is CASSMGSVNEQFF. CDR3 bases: TGTGCCAGTAGTATGGGTAGCGTCAATGAGCAGTTCTTC.

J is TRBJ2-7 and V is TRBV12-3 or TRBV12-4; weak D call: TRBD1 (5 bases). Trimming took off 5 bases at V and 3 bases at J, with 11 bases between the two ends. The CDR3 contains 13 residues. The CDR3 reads CASSGQALYEQYF. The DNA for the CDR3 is TGTGCCAGCAGTGGACAAGCCCTCTACGAGCAGTACTTC.

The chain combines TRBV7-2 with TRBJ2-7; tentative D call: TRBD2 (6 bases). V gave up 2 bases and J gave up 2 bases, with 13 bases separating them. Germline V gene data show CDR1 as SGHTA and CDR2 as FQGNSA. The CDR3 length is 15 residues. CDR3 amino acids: CASSLSERAPYEQYF. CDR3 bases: TGTGCCAGCAGCTTAAGCGAGCGGGCTCCCTACGAGCAGTACTTC.

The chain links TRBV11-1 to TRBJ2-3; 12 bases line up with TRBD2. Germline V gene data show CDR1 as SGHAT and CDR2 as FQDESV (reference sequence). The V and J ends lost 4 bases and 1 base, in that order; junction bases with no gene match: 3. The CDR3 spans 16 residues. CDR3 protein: CASSSASGGGTDTQYF. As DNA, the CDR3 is TGTGCCAGCAGCTCAGCTAGCGGGGGGGGCACAGATACGCAGTATTTT. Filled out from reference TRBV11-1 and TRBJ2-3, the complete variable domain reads EAEVAQSPRYKITEKSQAVAFWCDPISGHATLYWYRQILGQGPELLVQFQDESVVDDSQLPKDRFSAERLKGVDSTLKIQPAELGDSAMYLCASSSASGGGTDTQYFGPGTRLTVL.

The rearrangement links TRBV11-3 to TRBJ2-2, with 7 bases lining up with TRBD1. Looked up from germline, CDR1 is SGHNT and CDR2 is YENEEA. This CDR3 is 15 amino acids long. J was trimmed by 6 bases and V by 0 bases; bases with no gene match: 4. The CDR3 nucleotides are TGTGCCAGCAGCTTAGAAGGGGGCAAGGCCGGGGAGCTGTTTTTT. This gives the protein CASSLEGGKAGELFF.

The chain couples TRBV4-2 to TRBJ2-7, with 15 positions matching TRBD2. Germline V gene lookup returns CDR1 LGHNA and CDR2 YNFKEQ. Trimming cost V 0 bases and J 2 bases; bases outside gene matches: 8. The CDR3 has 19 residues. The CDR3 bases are TGTGCCAGCAGCCAAGATCTTGGGACTAGCGGGGGGCAAGCCTACGAGCAGTACTTC. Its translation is CASSQDLGTSGGQAYEQYF.

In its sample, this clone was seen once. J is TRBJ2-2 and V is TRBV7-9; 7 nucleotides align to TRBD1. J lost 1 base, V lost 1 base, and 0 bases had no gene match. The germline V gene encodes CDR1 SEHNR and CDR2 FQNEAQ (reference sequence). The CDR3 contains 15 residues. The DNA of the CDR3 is TGTGCCAGCAGCTTAGGACAGGGGAACACCGGGGAGCTGTTTTTT. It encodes CASSLGQGNTGELFF.

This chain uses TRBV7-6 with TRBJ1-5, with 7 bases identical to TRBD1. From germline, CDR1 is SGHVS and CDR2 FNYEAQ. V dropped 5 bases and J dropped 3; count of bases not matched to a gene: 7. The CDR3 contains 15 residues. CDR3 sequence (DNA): TGTGCCAGCAGCCATCGACAGGGCCCCAATCAGCCCCAGCATTTT. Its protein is CASSHRQGPNQPQHF.

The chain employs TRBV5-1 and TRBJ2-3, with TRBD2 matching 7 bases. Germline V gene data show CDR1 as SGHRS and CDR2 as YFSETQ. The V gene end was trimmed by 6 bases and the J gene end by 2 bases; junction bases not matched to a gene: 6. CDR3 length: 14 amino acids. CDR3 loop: CASNGGGYTDTQYF. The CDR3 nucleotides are TGCGCCAGCAACGGCGGGGGATACACAGATACGCAGTATTTT.

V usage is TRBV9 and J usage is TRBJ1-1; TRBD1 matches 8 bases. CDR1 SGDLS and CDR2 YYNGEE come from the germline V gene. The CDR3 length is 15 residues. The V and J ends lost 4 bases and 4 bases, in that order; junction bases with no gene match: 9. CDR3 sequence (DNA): TGTGCCAGCAGCAGCCTGACAGGGGAAGGCACTGAAGCTTTCTTT. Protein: CASSSLTGEGTEAFF.

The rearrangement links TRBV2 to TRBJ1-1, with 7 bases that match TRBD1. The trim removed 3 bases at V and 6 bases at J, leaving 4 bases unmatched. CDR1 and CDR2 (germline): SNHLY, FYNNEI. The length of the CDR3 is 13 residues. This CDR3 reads CASSDNRGPEAFF. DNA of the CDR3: TGTGCCAGCAGTGACAACAGGGGACCTGAAGCTTTCTTT.

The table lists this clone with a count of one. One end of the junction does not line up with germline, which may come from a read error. The CDR3 is CASSTPGSTQPQHF. The CDR3 DNA follows: TGTGCCAGCAGTACGCCGGGGAGCACTCAGCCCCAGCATTTT. The V call is TRBV6-5, the J call TRBJ1-5; D is ambiguous. CDR1 is MNHEY, CDR2 SVGAGI, per germline. This CDR3 has 14 residues.

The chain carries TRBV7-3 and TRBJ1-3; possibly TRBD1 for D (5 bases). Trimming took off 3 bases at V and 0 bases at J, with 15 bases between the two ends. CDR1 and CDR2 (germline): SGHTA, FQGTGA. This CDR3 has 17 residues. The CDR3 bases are TGTGCCAGCAGCTTCCCGACTGGGGGGATCTCTGGAAACACCATATATTTT. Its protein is CASSFPTGGISGNTIYF.

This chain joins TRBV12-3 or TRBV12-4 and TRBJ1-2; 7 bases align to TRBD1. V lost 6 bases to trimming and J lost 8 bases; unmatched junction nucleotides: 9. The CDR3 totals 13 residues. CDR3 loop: CASSYRDSGGYTF. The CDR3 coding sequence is TGTGCCAGCAGCTATCGGGACAGCGGGGGCTACACCTTC.

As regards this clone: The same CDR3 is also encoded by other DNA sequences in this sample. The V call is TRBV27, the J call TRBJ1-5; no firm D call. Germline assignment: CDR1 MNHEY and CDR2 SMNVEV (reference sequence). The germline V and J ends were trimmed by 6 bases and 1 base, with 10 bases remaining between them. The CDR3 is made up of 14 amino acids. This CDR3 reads CASSPRGSNQPQHF. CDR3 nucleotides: TGTGCCAGCAGCCCCCGAGGAAGCAATCAGCCCCAGCATTTT.

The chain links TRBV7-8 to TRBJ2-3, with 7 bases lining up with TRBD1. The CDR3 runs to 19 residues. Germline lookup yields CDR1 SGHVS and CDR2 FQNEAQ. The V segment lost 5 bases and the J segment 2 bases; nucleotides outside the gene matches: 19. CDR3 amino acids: CASSQPAFNRGYITDTQYF. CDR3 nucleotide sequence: TGTGCCAGCAGCCAGCCAGCCTTCAACAGGGGTTATATCACAGATACGCAGTATTTT.

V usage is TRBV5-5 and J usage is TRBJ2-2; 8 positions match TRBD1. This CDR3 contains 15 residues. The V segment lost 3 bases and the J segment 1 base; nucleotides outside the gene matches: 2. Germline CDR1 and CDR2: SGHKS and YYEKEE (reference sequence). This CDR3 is CASSWTGQNTGELFF. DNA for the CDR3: TGTGCCAGCAGCTGGACAGGGCAGAACACCGGGGAGCTGTTTTTT.

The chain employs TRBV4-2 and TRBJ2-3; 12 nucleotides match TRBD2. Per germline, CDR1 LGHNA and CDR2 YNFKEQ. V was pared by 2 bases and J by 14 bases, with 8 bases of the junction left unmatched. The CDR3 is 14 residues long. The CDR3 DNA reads TGTGCCAGCAGCCAAACCATAGGACTAGCGGGAAGGTATTTT. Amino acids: CASSQTIGLAGRYF.

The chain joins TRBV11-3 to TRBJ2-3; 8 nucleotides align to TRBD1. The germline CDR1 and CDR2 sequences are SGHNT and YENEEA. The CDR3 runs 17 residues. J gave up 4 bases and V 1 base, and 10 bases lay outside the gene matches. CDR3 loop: CASSLGRFAGGPDTQYF. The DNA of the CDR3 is TGTGCCAGCAGCTTAGGTCGGTTCGCAGGGGGCCCAGATACGCAGTATTTT.

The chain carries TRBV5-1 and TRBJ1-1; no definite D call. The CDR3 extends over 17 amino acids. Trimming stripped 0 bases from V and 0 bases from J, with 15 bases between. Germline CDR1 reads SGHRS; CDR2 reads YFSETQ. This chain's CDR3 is CASSLGFNGRMNTEAFF. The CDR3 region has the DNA TGCGCCAGCAGCTTGGGCTTTAACGGCAGGATGAACACTGAAGCTTTCTTT.

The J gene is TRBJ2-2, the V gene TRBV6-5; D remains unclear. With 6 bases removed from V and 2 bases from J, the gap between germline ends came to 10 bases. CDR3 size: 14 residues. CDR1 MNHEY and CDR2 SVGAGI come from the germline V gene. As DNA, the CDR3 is TGTGCCAGCAGACTCTACAGTAACACCGGGGAGCTGTTTTTT. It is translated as CASRLYSNTGELFF.